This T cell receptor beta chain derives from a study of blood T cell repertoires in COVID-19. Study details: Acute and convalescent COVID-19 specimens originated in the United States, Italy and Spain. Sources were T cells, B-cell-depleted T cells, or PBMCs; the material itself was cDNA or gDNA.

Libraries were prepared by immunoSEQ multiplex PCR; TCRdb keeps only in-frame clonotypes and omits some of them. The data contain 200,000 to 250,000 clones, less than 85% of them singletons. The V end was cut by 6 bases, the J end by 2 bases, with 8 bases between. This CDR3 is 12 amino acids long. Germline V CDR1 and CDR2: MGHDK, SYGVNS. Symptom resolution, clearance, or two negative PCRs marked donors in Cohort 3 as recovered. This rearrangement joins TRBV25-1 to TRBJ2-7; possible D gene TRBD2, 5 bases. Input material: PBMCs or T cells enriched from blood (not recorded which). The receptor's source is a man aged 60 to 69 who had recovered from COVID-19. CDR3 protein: CASRDYTYEQYF. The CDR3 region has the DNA TGTGCCAGCAGAGACTACACCTACGAGCAGTACTTC.